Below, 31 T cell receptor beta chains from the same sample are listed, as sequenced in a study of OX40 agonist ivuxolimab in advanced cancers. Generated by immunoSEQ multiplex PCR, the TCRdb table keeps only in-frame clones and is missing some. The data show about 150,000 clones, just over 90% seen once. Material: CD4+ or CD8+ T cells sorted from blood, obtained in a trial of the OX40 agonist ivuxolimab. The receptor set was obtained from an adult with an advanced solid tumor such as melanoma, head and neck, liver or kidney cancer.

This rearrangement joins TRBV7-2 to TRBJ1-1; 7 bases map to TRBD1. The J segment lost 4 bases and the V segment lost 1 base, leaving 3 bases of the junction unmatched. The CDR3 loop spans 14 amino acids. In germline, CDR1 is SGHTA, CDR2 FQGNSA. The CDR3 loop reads CASSLGSGGTEAFF. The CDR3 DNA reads TGTGCCAGCAGCTTAGGGTCAGGGGGCACTGAAGCTTTCTTT.

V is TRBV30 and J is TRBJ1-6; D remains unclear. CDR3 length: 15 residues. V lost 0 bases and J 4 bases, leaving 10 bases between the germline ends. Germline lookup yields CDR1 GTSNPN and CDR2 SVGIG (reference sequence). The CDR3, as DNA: TGTGCCTGGAGTGTATCCGGCCTTTATAATTCACCCCTCCACTTT. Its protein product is CAWSVSGLYNSPLHF.

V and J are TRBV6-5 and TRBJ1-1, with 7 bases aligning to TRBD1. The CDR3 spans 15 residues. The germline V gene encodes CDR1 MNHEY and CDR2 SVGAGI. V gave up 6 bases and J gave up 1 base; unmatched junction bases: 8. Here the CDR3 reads CASSPTTGANTEAFF. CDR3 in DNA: TGTGCCAGCAGCCCAACCACAGGGGCGAACACTGAAGCTTTCTTT.

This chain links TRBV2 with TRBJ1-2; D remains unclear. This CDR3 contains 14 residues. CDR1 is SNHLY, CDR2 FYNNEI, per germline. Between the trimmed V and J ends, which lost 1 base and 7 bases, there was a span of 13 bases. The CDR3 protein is CASSEGRYFGGYTF. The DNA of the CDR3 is TGTGCCAGCAGTGAAGGAAGGTACTTCGGTGGCTACACCTTC.

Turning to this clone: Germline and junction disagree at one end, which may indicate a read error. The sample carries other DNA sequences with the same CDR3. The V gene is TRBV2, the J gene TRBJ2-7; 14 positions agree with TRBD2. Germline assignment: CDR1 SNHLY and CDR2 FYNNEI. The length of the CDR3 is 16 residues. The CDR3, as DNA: TGTGCCAGCAGTGACCTCGGACTAGCGGGGGGCTACGAGCAGTACTTT. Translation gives CASSDLGLAGGYEQYF. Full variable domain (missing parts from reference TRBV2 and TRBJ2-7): EPEVTQTPSHQVTQMGQEVILRCVPISNHLYFYWYRQILGQKVEFLVSFYNNEISEKSEIFDDQFSVERPDGSNFTLKIRSTKLEDSAMYFCASSDLGLAGGYEQYFGPGTRLTVT.

CDR3 loop: CASSEARQGATETQYF. In DNA form, the CDR3 reads TGTGCCAGCAGTGAAGCCCGGCAGGGGGCCACGGAGACCCAGTACTTC. The V call is TRBV2, the J call TRBJ2-5; TRBD1 agrees at 8 bases. CDR1 is SNHLY, CDR2 FYNNEI, per germline. The CDR3 loop spans 16 amino acids. V lost 0 bases, J lost 5 bases, and 8 bases stayed unmatched.

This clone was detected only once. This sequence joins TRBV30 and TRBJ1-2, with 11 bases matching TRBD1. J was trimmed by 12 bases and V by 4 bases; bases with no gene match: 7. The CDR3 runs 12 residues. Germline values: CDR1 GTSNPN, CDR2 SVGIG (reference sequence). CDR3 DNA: TGTGCCTGGAATTTGGGACAGGGGGTCGACACCTTC. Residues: CAWNLGQGVDTF.

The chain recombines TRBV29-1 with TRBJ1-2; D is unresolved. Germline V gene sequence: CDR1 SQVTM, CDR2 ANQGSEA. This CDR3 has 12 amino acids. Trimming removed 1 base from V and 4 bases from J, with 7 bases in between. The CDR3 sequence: CSVEGIVYGYTF. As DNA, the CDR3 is TGCAGCGTTGAAGGAATAGTCTATGGCTACACCTTC.

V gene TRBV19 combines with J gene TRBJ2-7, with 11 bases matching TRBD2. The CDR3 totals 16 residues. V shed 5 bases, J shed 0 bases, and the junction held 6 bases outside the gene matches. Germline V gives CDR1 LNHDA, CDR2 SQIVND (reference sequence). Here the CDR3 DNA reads TGTGCCAGTAGTGGAGGGACTAGCGGCAGCTCCTACGAGCAGTACTTC. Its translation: CASSGGTSGSSYEQYF. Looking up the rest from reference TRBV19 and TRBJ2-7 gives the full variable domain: DGGITQSPKYLFRKEGQNVTLSCEQNLNHDAMYWYRQDPGQGLRLIYYSQIVNDFQKGDIAEGYSVSREKKESFPLTVTSAQKNPTAFYLCASSGGTSGSSYEQYFGPGTRLTVT.

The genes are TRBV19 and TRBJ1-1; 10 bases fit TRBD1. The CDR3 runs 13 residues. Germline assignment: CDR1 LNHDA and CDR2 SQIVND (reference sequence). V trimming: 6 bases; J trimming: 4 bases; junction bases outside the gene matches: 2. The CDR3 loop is CASSRDRGTEAFF. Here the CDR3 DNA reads TGTGCCAGTAGCCGGGACAGGGGCACTGAAGCTTTCTTT. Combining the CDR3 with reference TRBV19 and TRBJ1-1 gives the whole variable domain DGGITQSPKYLFRKEGQNVTLSCEQNLNHDAMYWYRQDPGQGLRLIYYSQIVNDFQKGDIAEGYSVSREKKESFPLTVTSAQKNPTAFYLCASSRDRGTEAFFGQGTRLTVV.

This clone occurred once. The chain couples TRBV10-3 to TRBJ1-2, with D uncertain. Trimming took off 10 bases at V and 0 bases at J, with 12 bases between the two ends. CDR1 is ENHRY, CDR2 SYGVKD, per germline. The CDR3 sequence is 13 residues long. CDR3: CATVRSPNYGYTF. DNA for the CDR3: TGTGCCACCGTTCGCTCTCCTAACTATGGCTACACCTTC.

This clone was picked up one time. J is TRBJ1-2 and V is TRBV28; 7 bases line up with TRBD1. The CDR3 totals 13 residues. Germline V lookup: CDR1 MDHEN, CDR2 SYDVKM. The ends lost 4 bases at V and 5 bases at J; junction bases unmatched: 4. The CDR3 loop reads CASSSGQLYGYTF. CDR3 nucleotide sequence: TGTGCCAGCAGTTCGGGACAGCTATATGGCTACACCTTC.

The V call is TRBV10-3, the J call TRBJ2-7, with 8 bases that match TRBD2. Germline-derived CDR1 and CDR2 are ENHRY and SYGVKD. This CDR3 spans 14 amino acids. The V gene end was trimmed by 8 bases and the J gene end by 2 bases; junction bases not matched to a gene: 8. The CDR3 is CAISGSGGAYEQYF. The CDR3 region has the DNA TGTGCCATCTCAGGGAGCGGGGGTGCCTACGAGCAGTACTTC.

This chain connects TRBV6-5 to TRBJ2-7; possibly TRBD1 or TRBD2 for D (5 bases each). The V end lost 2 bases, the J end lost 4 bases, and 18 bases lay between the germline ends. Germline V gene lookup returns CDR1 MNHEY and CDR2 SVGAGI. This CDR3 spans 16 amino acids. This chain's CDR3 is CASSYSTGRGFYEQYF. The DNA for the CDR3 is TGTGCCAGCAGTTACAGCACGGGACGGGGATTTTACGAGCAGTACTTC.

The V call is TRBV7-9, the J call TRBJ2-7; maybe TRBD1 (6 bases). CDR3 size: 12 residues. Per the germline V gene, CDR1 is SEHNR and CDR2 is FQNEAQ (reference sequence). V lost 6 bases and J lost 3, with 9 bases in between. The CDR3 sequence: CASRQGYYEQYF. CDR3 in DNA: TGTGCCAGCAGACAGGGTTACTACGAGCAGTACTTC.

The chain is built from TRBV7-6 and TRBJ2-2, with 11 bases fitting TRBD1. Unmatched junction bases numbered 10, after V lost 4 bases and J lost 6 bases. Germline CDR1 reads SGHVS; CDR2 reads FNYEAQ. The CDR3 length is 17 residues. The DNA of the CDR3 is TGTGCCAGCAGCTCTGGACAGGGGGCGCGTGTATCCGGGGAGCTGTTTTTT. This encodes CASSSGQGARVSGELFF.

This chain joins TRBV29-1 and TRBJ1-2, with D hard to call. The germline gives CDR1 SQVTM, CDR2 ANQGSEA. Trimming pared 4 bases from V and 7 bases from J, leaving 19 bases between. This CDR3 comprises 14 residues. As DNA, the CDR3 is TGCAGCGTTGGGGCCCAGCCCCGAGTTCCTGGCTACACCTTC. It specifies CSVGAQPRVPGYTF.

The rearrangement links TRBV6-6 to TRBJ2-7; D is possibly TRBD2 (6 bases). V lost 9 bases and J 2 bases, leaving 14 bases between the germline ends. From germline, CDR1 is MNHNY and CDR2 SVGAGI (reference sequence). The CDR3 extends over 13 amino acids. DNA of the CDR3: TGTGCCAGTGGGGAGGTGGTGACCTACGAGCAGTACTTC. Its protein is CASGEVVTYEQYF.

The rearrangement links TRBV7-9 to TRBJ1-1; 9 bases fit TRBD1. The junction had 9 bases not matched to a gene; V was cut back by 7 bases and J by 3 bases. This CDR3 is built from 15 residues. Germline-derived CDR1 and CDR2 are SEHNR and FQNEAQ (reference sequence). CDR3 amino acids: CASIPLDRGDTEAFF. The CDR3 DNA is TGTGCCAGCATCCCCTTGGACAGGGGTGACACTGAAGCTTTCTTT.

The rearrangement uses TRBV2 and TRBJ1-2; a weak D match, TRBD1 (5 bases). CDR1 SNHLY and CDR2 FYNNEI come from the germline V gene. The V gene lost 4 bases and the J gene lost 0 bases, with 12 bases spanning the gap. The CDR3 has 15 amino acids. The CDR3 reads CASSGGRDPNYGYTF. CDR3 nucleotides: TGTGCCAGCAGTGGAGGGCGGGACCCTAACTATGGCTACACCTTC.

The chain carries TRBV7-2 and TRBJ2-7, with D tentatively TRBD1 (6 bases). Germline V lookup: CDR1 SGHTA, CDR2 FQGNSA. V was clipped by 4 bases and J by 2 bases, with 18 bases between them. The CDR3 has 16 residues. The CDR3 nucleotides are TGTGCCAGCAGCTCCAGACCGGACAGCTCAACCTACGAGCAGTACTTC. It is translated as CASSSRPDSSTYEQYF.

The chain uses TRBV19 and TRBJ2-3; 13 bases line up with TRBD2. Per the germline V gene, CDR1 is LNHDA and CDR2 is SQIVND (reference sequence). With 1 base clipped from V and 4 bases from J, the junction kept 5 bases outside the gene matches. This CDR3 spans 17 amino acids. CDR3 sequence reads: CASSIVGTSGIADTQYF. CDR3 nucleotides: TGTGCCAGTAGTATAGTGGGGACTAGCGGGATAGCAGATACGCAGTATTTT.

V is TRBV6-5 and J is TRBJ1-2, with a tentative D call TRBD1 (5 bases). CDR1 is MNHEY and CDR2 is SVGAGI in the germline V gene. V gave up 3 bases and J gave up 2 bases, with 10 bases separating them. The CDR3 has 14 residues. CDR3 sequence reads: CASSYSPGNYGYTF. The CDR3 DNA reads TGTGCCAGCAGTTATTCACCAGGGAACTATGGCTACACCTTC.

CDR3 residues: CASSFSLGTDNEQFF. Written as DNA, the CDR3 is TGCGCCAGCAGCTTTTCCCTGGGGACCGACAATGAGCAGTTCTTC. The V call is TRBV5-1, the J call TRBJ2-1, with D possibly called TRBD1 or TRBD2 (5 bases each). V gave up 2 bases and J gave up 5 bases, with 14 bases separating them. In germline, CDR1 is SGHRS, CDR2 YFSETQ. The CDR3 totals 15 residues.

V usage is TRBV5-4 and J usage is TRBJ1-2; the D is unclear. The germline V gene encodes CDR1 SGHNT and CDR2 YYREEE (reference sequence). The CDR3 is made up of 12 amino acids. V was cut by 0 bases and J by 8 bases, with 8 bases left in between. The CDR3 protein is CASSLEPGGYTF. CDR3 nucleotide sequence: TGTGCCAGCAGCTTGGAACCTGGGGGCTACACCTTC.

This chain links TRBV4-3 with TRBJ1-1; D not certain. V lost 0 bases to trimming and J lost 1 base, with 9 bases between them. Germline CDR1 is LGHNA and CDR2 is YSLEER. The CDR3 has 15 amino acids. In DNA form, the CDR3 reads TGCGCCAGCAGCCAAGATCGGGCCGAGAACACTGAAGCTTTCTTT. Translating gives CASSQDRAENTEAFF.

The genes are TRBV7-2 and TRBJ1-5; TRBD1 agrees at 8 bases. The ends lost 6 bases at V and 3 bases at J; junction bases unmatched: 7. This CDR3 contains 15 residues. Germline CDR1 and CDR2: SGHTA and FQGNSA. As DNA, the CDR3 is TGTGCCAGCAGGGTAGACAGGGGCAACAATCAGCCCCAGCATTTT. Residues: CASRVDRGNNQPQHF. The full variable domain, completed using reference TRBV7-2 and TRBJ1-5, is GAGVSQSPSNKVTEKGKDVELRCDPISGHTALYWYRQSLGQGLEFLIYFQGNSAPDKSGLPSDRFSAERTGGSVSTLTIQRTQQEDSAVYLCASRVDRGNNQPQHFGDGTRLSIL.

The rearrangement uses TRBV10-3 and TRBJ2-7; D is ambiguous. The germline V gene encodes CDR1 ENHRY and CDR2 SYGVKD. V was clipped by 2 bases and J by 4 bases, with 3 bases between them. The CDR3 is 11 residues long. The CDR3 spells CAISEGYEQYF. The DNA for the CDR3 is TGTGCCATCAGTGAGGGTTACGAGCAGTACTTC.

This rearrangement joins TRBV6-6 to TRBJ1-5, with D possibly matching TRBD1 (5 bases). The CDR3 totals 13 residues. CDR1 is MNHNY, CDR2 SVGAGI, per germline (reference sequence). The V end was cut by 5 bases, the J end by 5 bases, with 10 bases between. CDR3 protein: CASSQNRYQPQHF. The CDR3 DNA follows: TGTGCCAGCAGTCAGAACAGGTATCAGCCCCAGCATTTT.

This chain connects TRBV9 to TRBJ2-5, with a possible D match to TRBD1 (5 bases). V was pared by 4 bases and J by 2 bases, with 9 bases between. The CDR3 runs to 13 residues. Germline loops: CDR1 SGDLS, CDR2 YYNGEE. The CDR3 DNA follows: TGTGCCAGCAGCCCAAGACAGCAAGAGACCCAGTACTTC. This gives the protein CASSPRQQETQYF. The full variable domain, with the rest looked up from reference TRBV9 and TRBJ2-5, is DSGVTQTPKHLITATGQRVTLRCSPRSGDLSVYWYQQSLDQGLQFLIQYYNGEERAKGNILERFSAQQFPDLHSELNLSSLELGDSALYFCASSPRQQETQYFGPGTRLLVL.

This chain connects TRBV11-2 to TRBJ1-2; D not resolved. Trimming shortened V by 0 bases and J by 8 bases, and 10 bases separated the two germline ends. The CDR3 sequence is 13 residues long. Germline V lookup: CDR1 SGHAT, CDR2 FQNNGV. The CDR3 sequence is CASSLESRQGYTF. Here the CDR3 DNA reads TGTGCCAGCAGCTTAGAGTCGCGGCAGGGCTACACCTTC.